The present entry profiles one TCR beta chain with its context. Its antigen is unknown. TCR beta CDR3 region amplification was performed from RNA transcripts. During a first-round RT-PCR of the TCR CDR3, the HTBI primer set was used. TCRdb re-called the multiplex PCR reads through MiXCR, storing one row per CDR3 protein. This sample has 560,000 or so distinct CDR3 sequences, with just over 45% found just once. Germline-derived CDR1 and CDR2 are SGHVS and FQNEAQ. Trimming at V came to 2 bases and at J to 10 bases, leaving 11 bases not matched to a gene. CDR3 length equals 15 residues. The source of the sample is a study of T cells in Graves' hyperthyroidism and ophthalmopathy. Study-level points and caveats: Ophthalmopathy was distinguished from stable hyperthyroidism by 13 V-J signatures. Among thyroid clonotypes expanded above 0.001, most also appeared in blood.

Hyperthyroidism in the patients, aged 18 to 65, was newly diagnosed and under 2 months in duration. Diagnosis relied on clinical symptoms, serum thyroxine and TRAb, thyroid ultrasound and orbital computed tomography. The rearrangement joins TRBV7-8 to TRBJ2-1; 7 positions agree with TRBD1. Source material: peripheral blood or thyroid tissue (not recorded which). The TCR was taken from a young woman with Graves' hyperthyroidism. The CDR3: CASSLWGGTDREQFF. The DNA for the CDR3 is TGTGCCAGCAGCTTATGGGGTGGGACAGATCGCGAGCAGTTCTTC.